This T cell receptor beta chain appears in the sequencing data of a study of cytomegalovirus exposure and HLA in healthy donors (dated by TCRdb to about 2017). Turning to the overall study: According to a later analysis, one platform produced both the roughly 110 validation repertoires and the roughly 650 repertoires of the first cohort. The study was designed to test whether signatures of past pathogen exposure could be identified by cataloging public T cell receptors. Besides the first cohort of roughly 700 subjects, a separate validation cohort made up of 120 different subjects was used. High-throughput TCR immunosequencing, statistical association of individual TCRs with disease status, and machine learning were combined to predict cytomegalovirus infection status. What the authors observed across the whole study: It was suggested by the authors that the approach could potentially be generalized to other disease states and immunological phenotypes. A few of the identified cytomegalovirus-associated TCR beta chains were confirmed in vitro to be specific for cytomegalovirus antigens. The validation cohort had no HLA typing available for a later analysis, so co-occurrence within that cohort was assessed over all 120 or so repertoires. Cytomegalovirus status was reported to be diagnosed by the classifier with high specificity and sensitivity in both the original and validation cohorts. Across donors, most TCR sequences were observed very rarely, whereas some public TCRs were present in many individuals. Of the cluster scores, 90% to 95% were above 0 in a later analysis, which found that TCRs clustered in the first cohort also tended to co-occur in the roughly 130 validation repertoires. The study gave a list of under 200 TCR beta chains associated with cytomegalovirus.

Receptor amplification or capture employed the immunoSEQ multiplex PCR assay. The published analysis was carried out like this. A statistical classification framework was built to diagnose cytomegalovirus status from the catalog of TCR beta chain sequences. In its TCRdb copy, this immuneACCESS table keeps in-frame sequences only and misses some clones. Where compared with another copy, unresolved V genes explain less than half of these, and the others have no known cause. V, J and clone size are those of that table, while D and trimming were read from the DNA. This sample comprises roughly 150,000 clones, roughly 83% of them detected only once. Of the sample, roughly 10% is held by the ten largest clones. Donors formed part of the validation cohort, which comprised over a hundred subjects and was distinct from the first cohort of several hundred subjects. CDR1 and CDR2 were assigned from the germline V gene as MDHEN and SYDVKM. The CDR3 contains 18 residues, cysteine and phenylalanine counted. Only the CDR3 DNA stays, 54 bases, in frame from base 1. Here V drops 3 bases and J drops 7 bases, and the junction holds 15 bases not matched to any gene.

A word on this clone: What antigen it recognizes has not been identified. Per-base qualities were not stored, and no clone one base away is much larger.

This TCR derives from a man aged 25 to 45 in good health and CMV-seropositive. Sequencing used PBMCs. The sequence is built from TRBV28 and TRBJ2-1; TRBD1 lines up with 10 middle nucleotides. The sequenced DNA is TGTGCCAGCAGTTTTGGTGTGGTGGGACAGGGGCCTAGGAATGAGCAGTTCTTC. It translates to CASSFGVVGQGPRNEQFF. The CDR3 plus the reference TRBV28 and TRBJ2-1 genes for the other parts give the full variable domain: DVKVTQSSRYLVKRTGEKVFLECVQDMDHENMFWYRQDPGLGLRLIYFSYDVKMKEKGDIPEGYSVSREKKERFSLILESASTNQTSMYLCASSFGVVGQGPRNEQFFGPGTRLTVL.